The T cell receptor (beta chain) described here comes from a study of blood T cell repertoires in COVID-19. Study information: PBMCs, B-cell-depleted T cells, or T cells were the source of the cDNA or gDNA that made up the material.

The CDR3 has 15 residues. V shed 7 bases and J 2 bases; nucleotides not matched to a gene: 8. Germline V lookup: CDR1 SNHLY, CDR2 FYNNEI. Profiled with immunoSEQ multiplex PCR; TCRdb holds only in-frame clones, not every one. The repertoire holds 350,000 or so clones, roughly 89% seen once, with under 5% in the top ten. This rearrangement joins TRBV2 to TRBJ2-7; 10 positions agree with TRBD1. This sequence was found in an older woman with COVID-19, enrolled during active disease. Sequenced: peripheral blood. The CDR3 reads CASTSSGQGAYEQYF. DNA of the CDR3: TGTGCCAGCACCTCCAGTGGACAGGGGGCCTACGAGCAGTACTTC.